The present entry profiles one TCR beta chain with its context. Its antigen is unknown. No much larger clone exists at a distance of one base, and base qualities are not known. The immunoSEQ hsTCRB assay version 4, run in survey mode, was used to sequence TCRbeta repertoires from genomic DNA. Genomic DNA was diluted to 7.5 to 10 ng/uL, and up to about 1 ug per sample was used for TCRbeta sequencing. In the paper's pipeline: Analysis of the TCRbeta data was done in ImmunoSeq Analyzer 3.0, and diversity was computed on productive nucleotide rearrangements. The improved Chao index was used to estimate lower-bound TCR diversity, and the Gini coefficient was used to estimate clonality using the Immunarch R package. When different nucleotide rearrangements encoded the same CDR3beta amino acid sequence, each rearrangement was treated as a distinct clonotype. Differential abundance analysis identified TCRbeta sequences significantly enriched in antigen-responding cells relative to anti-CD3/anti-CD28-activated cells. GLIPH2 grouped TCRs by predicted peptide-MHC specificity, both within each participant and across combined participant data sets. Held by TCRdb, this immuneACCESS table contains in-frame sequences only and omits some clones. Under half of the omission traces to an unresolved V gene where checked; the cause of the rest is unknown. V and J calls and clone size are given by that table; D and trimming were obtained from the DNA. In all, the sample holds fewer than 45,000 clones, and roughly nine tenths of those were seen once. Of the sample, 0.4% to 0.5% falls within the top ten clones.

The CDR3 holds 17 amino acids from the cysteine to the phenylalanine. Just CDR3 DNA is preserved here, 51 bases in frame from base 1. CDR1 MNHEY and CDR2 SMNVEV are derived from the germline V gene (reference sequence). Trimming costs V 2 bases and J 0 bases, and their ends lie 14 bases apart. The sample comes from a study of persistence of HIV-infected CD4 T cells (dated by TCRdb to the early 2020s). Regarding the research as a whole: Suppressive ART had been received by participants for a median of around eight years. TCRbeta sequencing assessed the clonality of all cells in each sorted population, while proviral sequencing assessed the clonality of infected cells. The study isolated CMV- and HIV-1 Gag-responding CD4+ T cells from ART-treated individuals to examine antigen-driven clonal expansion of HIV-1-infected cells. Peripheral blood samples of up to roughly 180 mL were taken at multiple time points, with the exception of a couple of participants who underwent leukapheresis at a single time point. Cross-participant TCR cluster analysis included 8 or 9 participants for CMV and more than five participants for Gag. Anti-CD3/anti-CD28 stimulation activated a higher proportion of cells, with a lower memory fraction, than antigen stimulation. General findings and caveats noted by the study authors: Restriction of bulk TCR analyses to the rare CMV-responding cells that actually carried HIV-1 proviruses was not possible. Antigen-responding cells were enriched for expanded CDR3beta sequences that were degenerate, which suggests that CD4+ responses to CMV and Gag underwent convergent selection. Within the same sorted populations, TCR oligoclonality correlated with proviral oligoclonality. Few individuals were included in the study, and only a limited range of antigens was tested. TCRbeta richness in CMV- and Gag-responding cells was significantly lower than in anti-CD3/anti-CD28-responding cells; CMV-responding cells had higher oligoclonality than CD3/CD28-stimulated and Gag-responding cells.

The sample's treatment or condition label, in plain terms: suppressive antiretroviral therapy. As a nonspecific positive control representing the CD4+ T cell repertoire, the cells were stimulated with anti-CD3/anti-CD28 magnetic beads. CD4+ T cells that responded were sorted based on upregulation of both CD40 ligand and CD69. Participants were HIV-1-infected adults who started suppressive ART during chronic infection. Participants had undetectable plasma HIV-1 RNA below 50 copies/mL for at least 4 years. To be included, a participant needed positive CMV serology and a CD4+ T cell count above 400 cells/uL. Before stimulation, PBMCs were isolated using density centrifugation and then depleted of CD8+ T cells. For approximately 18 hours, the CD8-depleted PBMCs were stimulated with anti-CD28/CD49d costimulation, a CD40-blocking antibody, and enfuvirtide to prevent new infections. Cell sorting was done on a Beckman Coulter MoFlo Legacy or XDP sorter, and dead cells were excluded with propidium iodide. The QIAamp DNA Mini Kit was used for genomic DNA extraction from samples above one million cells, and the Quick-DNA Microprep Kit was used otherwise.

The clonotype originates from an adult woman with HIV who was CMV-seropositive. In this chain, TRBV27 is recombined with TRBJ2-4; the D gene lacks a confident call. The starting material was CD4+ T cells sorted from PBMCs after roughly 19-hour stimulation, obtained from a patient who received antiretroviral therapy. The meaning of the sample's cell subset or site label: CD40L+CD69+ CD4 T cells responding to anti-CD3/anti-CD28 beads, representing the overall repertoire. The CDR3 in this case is CASSLSGTRLAKNIQYF. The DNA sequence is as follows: TGTGCCAGCAGTTTAAGTGGAACCCGGTTAGCCAAAAACATTCAGTACTTC.